These 19 T cell receptor beta chains originate from one sample sequenced in a study of blood T cell repertoires in COVID-19. Using immunoSEQ multiplex PCR, the repertoire was profiled, and TCRdb retains in-frame clones only, with some absent. The sample lists about 230,000 clones, 87% occurring once. The source material was peripheral blood. The receptor source for this set is a woman younger than 30 who had recovered from COVID-19.

This clone was detected once. The chain combines TRBV19 with TRBJ2-7; a possible D gene is TRBD2 (5 bases). The CDR3 runs 14 residues. Per germline, CDR1 LNHDA and CDR2 SQIVND (reference sequence). Trimming cost V 6 bases and J 5 bases, with 17 bases left between them. The CDR3 nucleotides read TGTGCCAGTAGCGGCGTGAGGAGGTCCAACGAGCAGTACTTC. Its protein product is CASSGVRRSNEQYF.

The rearrangement uses TRBV10-2 and TRBJ2-1, with D possibly being TRBD2 (6 bases). V was trimmed by 4 bases and J by 1 base, leaving 14 bases between them. Germline V gene sequence: CDR1 WSHSY, CDR2 SAAADI. There are 16 residues in the CDR3. CDR3 residues: CASSGGESRSYNEQFF. The CDR3 DNA sequence: TGCGCCAGCAGTGGGGGGGAGAGTAGGTCCTACAATGAGCAGTTCTTC.

The V gene is TRBV5-6, the J gene TRBJ1-2; 10 nucleotides align to TRBD1. Losses at the gene ends were 2 bases for V and 6 bases for J; bases not matched to a gene: 7. Germline lookup yields CDR1 SGHDT and CDR2 YYEEEE. The CDR3 runs 15 residues. CDR3 loop: CASSFGTGVFDGYTF. CDR3 sequence (DNA): TGTGCCAGCAGCTTCGGGACAGGGGTTTTCGATGGCTACACCTTC.

V usage is TRBV7-9 and J usage is TRBJ2-1; 8 bases align to TRBD2. Trimming at V came to 3 bases and at J to 1 base, leaving 5 bases not matched to a gene. Germline V gives CDR1 SEHNR, CDR2 FQNEAQ (reference sequence). The CDR3 spans 16 residues. The DNA of the CDR3 is TGTGCCAGCAGCTTCCCAATAGCGGGATCCTACAATGAGCAGTTCTTC. It translates to CASSFPIAGSYNEQFF.

The chain recombines TRBV5-6 with TRBJ1-2; weak D call: TRBD1 (6 bases). Germline V gene data show CDR1 as SGHDT and CDR2 as YYEEEE. V shed 5 bases and J shed 6 bases, with 23 bases lying between them. The CDR3 extends over 16 amino acids. Here the CDR3 reads CASRIEVAGQGHGYTF. CDR3 nucleotide sequence: TGTGCCAGCAGGATCGAGGTGGCAGGGCAGGGGCATGGCTACACCTTC.

V is TRBV19 and J is TRBJ1-5; 7 bases are shared with TRBD1. The junction had 4 bases not matched to a gene; V was cut back by 4 bases and J by 1 base. The CDR3 totals 15 residues. CDR1 is LNHDA, CDR2 SQIVND, per germline (reference sequence). The CDR3 protein is CASSSLQGSNQPQHF. In nucleotides, the CDR3 is TGTGCCAGTAGTAGCTTACAGGGGAGCAATCAGCCCCAGCATTTT.

The chain joins TRBV27 to TRBJ1-5; 7 bases map to TRBD1. V gave up 9 bases and J gave up 1 base; unmatched junction bases: 9. The CDR3 is made up of 15 amino acids. Germline V gives CDR1 MNHEY, CDR2 SMNVEV (reference sequence). Written as DNA, the CDR3 is TGTGCCAGTCGACAGGGTTTGCAGAGCAATCAGCCCCAGCATTTT. This sequence encodes CASRQGLQSNQPQHF.

Only one count was recorded for this clone. The chain is built from TRBV7-9 and TRBJ2-7; 8 positions agree with TRBD2. V gave up 2 bases and J gave up 1 base; unmatched junction bases: 7. Per germline, CDR1 SEHNR and CDR2 FQNEAQ (reference sequence). This CDR3 region has 16 residues. The CDR3: CASSLSAGGSSYEQYF. CDR3 DNA: TGTGCCAGCAGCTTATCCGCGGGAGGCTCTTCCTACGAGCAGTACTTC. Together with reference TRBV7-9 and TRBJ2-7, the CDR3 gives the full variable domain: DTGVSQNPRHKITKRGQNVTFRCDPISEHNRLYWYRQTLGQGPEFLTYFQNEAQLEKSRLLSDRFSAERPKGSFSTLEIQRTEQGDSAMYLCASSLSAGGSSYEQYFGPGTRLTVT.

The chain joins TRBV4-3 to TRBJ2-1; 7 bases fit TRBD2. The CDR3 spans 16 residues. Germline-derived CDR1 and CDR2 are LGHNA and YSLEER. The junction had 11 bases not matched to a gene; V was cut back by 0 bases and J by 9 bases. As DNA, the CDR3 is TGCGCCAGCAGCCAAGATGGAACGGGGGGATTTTTTGAGCAGTTCTTC. Translating gives CASSQDGTGGFFEQFF.

The rearrangement uses TRBV4-2 and TRBJ2-7; 8 bases map to TRBD1. The CDR3 sequence is 15 residues long. Per germline, CDR1 LGHNA and CDR2 YNFKEQ. With V trimmed by 8 bases and J by 3 bases, 12 bases remained unmatched. The CDR3 region is CASRKDRDWDYEQYF. The DNA of the CDR3 is TGTGCCAGCCGTAAGGACAGGGATTGGGACTACGAGCAGTACTTC.

The chain is built from TRBV19 and TRBJ2-7; TRBD2 might be the D (6 bases). Trimming pared 3 bases from V and 4 bases from J, leaving 13 bases between. The V gene's germline CDR1 is LNHDA and CDR2 SQIVND (reference sequence). CDR3 length: 14 amino acids. CDR3 coding DNA: TGTGCCAGTAGTATGGACGGGAGCGGGTACGAGCAGTACTTC. Amino acid sequence: CASSMDGSGYEQYF.

The V call is TRBV19, the J call TRBJ1-5; 7 nucleotides align to TRBD1. Unmatched junction bases numbered 6, after V lost 6 bases and J lost 1 base. The length of the CDR3 is 15 residues. Germline CDR1 LNHDA, CDR2 SQIVND (reference sequence). The DNA for the CDR3 is TGTGCCAGTAGACCCGGGACAGTGAGCAATCAGCCCCAGCATTTT. As protein: CASRPGTVSNQPQHF.

The CDR3 is CASSYLQGNTEAFF. In nucleotides, the CDR3 is TGTGCCAGCAGTTACTTGCAGGGGAACACTGAAGCTTTCTTT. The chain joins TRBV6-5 to TRBJ1-1, with TRBD1 as a possible D gene (5 bases). The V and J ends lost 1 base and 1 base respectively, with 7 bases between them. This CDR3 is built from 14 residues. Germline-derived CDR1 and CDR2 are MNHEY and SVGAGI.

DNA of the CDR3: TGTGCCAGCAGTTCATCGACAGAGAACACTGAAGCTTTCTTT. Its protein is CASSSSTENTEAFF. The J gene is TRBJ1-1, the V gene TRBV27; tentative D call: TRBD1 (5 bases). With 4 bases removed from V and 1 base from J, the gap between germline ends came to 10 bases. The CDR3 length is 14 residues. From germline, CDR1 is MNHEY and CDR2 SMNVEV (reference sequence).

The chain recombines TRBV5-6 with TRBJ2-1; TRBD1 matches at 8 bases. The V and J ends lost 4 bases and 1 base, in that order; junction bases with no gene match: 4. The CDR3 runs 15 residues. Germline V CDR1 and CDR2: SGHDT, YYEEEE. This CDR3 reads CASSPGTGSYNEQFF. The CDR3 DNA follows: TGTGCCAGCAGCCCAGGGACAGGATCCTACAATGAGCAGTTCTTC. Drawing the rest from reference TRBV5-6 and TRBJ2-1, the complete variable domain is DAGVTQSPTHLIKTRGQQVTLRCSPKSGHDTVSWYQQALGQGPQFIFQYYEEEERQRGNFPDRFSGHQFPNYSSELNVNALLLGDSALYLCASSPGTGSYNEQFFGPGTRLTVL.

This clone has only one observation. The chain carries TRBV9 and TRBJ1-4, with D maybe TRBD1 (5 bases). This CDR3 has 15 amino acids. Germline CDR1 SGDLS, CDR2 YYNGEE. Trimming left V 4 bases short and J 2 bases short, with 12 bases between. CDR3 region: CASSPWGGTNEKLFF. Here the CDR3 DNA reads TGTGCCAGCAGCCCCTGGGGGGGTACTAATGAAAAACTGTTTTTT.

The chain has TRBV5-6 and TRBJ2-1; 8 nucleotides align to TRBD1. V lost 3 bases and J lost 8; bases outside the gene matches: 1. CDR3 length equals 12 residues. The germline CDR1 and CDR2 sequences are SGHDT and YYEEEE. DNA of the CDR3: TGTGCCAGCAGCTCACAGGGGGATGAGCAGTTCTTC. It specifies CASSSQGDEQFF.

The chain is built from TRBV3-1 (or the pseudogene TRBV3-2) and TRBJ2-1; D uncertain. CDR1 is LGHDT and CDR2 is YNNKEL in the germline V gene (reference sequence). V was shortened by 0 bases and J by 10 bases, with 10 bases between the two germline ends. CDR3 size: 13 residues. The CDR3 is CASSQDMVREQFF. Here the CDR3 DNA reads TGTGCCAGCAGCCAAGATATGGTTCGGGAGCAGTTCTTC.

This clone turned up a few times. The genes are TRBV2 and TRBJ1-1; D is unresolved. Germline V gene lookup returns CDR1 SNHLY and CDR2 FYNNEI. Trimming stripped 8 bases from V and 3 bases from J, with 16 bases between. The CDR3 length is 14 residues. This CDR3 is CASQASPEDTEAFF. The CDR3 DNA reads as TGTGCCAGCCAAGCGTCCCCTGAGGACACTGAAGCTTTCTTT.